The 13 T cell receptor beta chains in this list originate from one sample, sequenced in a study of blood T cells in healthy people across ages (dated by TCRdb to 2013 to 2016). Preparation of the library involved 5' RACE. Sequenced using an Illumina HiSeq 2500. The second PCR ran for about 6 to 11 cycles and used a J-beta primer mix along with a sample-barcoded 5' primer. TCRdb ran its own pipeline on the public reads, namely fastp trimming at Q25 and MiXCR clone calling, and kept in-frame beta chains. Identical CDR3 protein sequences are pooled into one entry, listed with their most common genes and DNA. The table for this sample lists approximately 1.5 million distinct CDR3 sequences; roughly 30% of them were counted only once. The top ten clones comprise 11% of the sample. Sequenced input: blood. The source is a woman aged 25-40 years in good health.

Note on this clonotype: With a much larger clone just one base away, this may be a read error. The rearrangement uses TRBV4-1 and TRBJ2-2; TRBD1 agrees at 11 bases. CDR3 length: 18 residues. From germline, CDR1 is MGHRA and CDR2 YSYEKL. As DNA, the CDR3 is TGCGCCAGCAGCCAAGCGGGACAGGGGGATTCGCACACCGGGGGGCTGTTTTTT. This gives the protein CASSQAGQGDSHTGGLFF.

This clonotype was counted between two and nine times. The chain links TRBV6-6 to TRBJ2-1; D unresolved. In germline, CDR1 is MNHNY, CDR2 SVGAGI (reference sequence). The ends were cut back, 0 bases at V and 2 bases at J, with 8 bases in the middle. The CDR3 contains 15 residues. The DNA for the CDR3 is TGTGCCAGCAGTTACTCTGCACATGCCTACAATGAGCAGTTCTTC. It is translated as CASSYSAHAYNEQFF.

The V call is TRBV27, the J call TRBJ2-4; no firm D call. There are 16 residues in the CDR3. CDR1 and CDR2 from the germline V gene are MNHEY and SMNVEV (reference sequence). V lost 1 base to trimming and J lost 1 base, with 11 bases between them. CDR3 DNA: TGTGCCAGCAGTTTATATCCAAGGGTGGCCAAAAACATTCAGTACTTC. It codes for CASSLYPRVAKNIQYF.

This sequence joins TRBV10-3 and TRBJ1-1, with TRBD1 matching over 9 bases. Germline CDR1 is ENHRY and CDR2 is SYGVKD. The CDR3 contains 14 residues. Trimming took 6 bases from V and 1 from J; bases not matched to a gene: 3. DNA of the CDR3: TGTGCCATCAGCCCGGGACAGGGGAACACTGAAGCTTTCTTT. Protein product: CAISPGQGNTEAFF.

CDR3 DNA sequence: TGCAGTGCTACTTCTCCGGTAGCGGAAGAGACCCAGTACTTC. Protein product: CSATSPVAEETQYF. J is TRBJ2-5 and V is TRBV20-1; tentative D call: TRBD2 (6 bases). V was cut by 4 bases and J by 3 bases, with 15 bases left in between. The CDR3 has 14 amino acids. Germline V CDR1 and CDR2: DFQATT, SNEGSKA (reference sequence).

Comments on this clonotype: At one end, the junction sequence differs from germline, possibly due to a read error. The chain couples TRBV27 to TRBJ2-3; D is perhaps TRBD2 (6 bases). Per the germline V gene, CDR1 is MNHEY and CDR2 is SMNVEV (reference sequence). The CDR3 is 16 residues long. CDR3 bases: TGTGCCAGCAATCCGATCCGCGCGGGAAGCGCAGATATGCAGTATTTT. Residues: CASNPIRAGSADMQYF.

About this clonotype: It may be a read error: a sequence one base away is much more abundant. The rearrangement links TRBV4-1 to TRBJ1-2; D is uncertain. V was trimmed by 1 base and J by 0 bases, leaving 15 bases between them. The CDR3 runs to 17 residues. The germline CDR1 and CDR2 sequences are MGHRA and YSYEKL. CDR3 in amino acids: CASSQVFSLRANYGYTF. CDR3 sequence (DNA): TGCGCCAGCAGCCAAGTATTCTCACTTAGGGCTAACTATGGCTACACCTTC.

The chain combines TRBV2 with TRBJ2-7, with unresolved D. Trimming removed 3 bases at V and 3 bases at J, with 9 bases between. The length of the CDR3 is 13 residues. Germline values: CDR1 SNHLY, CDR2 FYNNEI. DNA of the CDR3: TGTGCCAGCAGTGAGACAAACAACTACGAGCAGTACTTC. Translation gives CASSETNNYEQYF.

V is TRBV5-1 and J is TRBJ2-5, with a tentative D call TRBD2 (6 bases). CDR1 SGHRS and CDR2 YFSETQ come from the germline V gene. V was cut by 4 bases and J by 5 bases, with 18 bases left in between. The CDR3 runs to 15 residues. CDR3 residues: CASSRVADRGETQYF. The CDR3 DNA follows: TGCGCCAGCAGCCGTGTCGCGGACCGGGGGGAGACCCAGTACTTC.

The chain employs TRBV28 and TRBJ2-7; D is unresolved. The CDR3 extends over 12 amino acids. Per germline, CDR1 MDHEN and CDR2 SYDVKM. The V end lost 6 bases, the J end lost 6 bases, and 12 bases lay between the germline ends. The CDR3 sequence: CASRPRLGEQYF. The CDR3 DNA reads TGTGCCAGCAGACCACGATTGGGCGAGCAGTACTTC.

This clonotype was recorded many times. This chain connects TRBV6-1 to TRBJ1-2; the D is unclear. The germline V gene encodes CDR1 MNHNS and CDR2 SASEGT. This CDR3 has 14 residues. With 3 bases removed from V and 6 bases from J, the gap between germline ends came to 14 bases. The CDR3 region has the DNA TGTGCCAGCAGTGATCGTGGCGGTGGGAATGGCTACACCTTC. Translated: CASSDRGGGNGYTF.

Remarks on this clonotype: One end of the junction is discordant with germline, which a read error may explain. V is TRBV10-3 and J is TRBJ2-5; TRBD2 is a possible D gene (6 bases). Germline assignment: CDR1 ENHRY and CDR2 SYGVKD. The CDR3 runs 14 residues. The CDR3 reads CAIRERSGVKTRYF. The CDR3 region has the DNA TGTGCCATCAGGGAGAGGTCGGGAGTTAAGACCCGGTACTTC.

This clonotype turned up a few times. V is TRBV28 and J is TRBJ2-5; TRBD1 aligns across 7 bases. Losses at the gene ends were 3 bases for V and 3 bases for J; bases not matched to a gene: 10. Germline CDR1 is MDHEN and CDR2 is SYDVKM. The CDR3 sequence is 16 residues long. CDR3 DNA: TGTGCCAGCAGTTTTACTTCGACAGGGTTTGAAGAGACCCAGTACTTC. This encodes CASSFTSTGFEETQYF.